Below, 21 T cell receptor beta chains from the same sample are listed, as sequenced in a study of cytomegalovirus exposure and HLA in healthy donors. TCRdb keeps only in-frame clones here, not all; method: immunoSEQ multiplex PCR. Here the sample spans roughly 100,000 clones, 86% being singletons. The sample consisted of PBMCs. The receptors were gathered from a woman in her late teens or twenties in good health and CMV-seropositive.

J is TRBJ2-5 and V is TRBV5-5, with D maybe TRBD1 (6 bases). The CDR3 runs 14 residues. CDR1 is SGHKS and CDR2 is YYEKEE in the germline V gene (reference sequence). Trimming pared 1 base from V and 5 bases from J, leaving 12 bases between. The CDR3 bases are TGTGCCAGCAGCTTGTTCCAGGGGTGGGAGACCCAGTACTTC. Its translation is CASSLFQGWETQYF.

This chain's CDR3 is CSLVKGSYNEQFF. The CDR3, as DNA: TGCAGCCTCGTTAAGGGGTCCTACAATGAGCAGTTCTTC. The rearrangement uses TRBV29-1 and TRBJ2-1, with a weak D call TRBD1 (5 bases). The CDR3 totals 13 residues. V lost 8 bases and J 1 base, leaving 12 bases between the germline ends. CDR1 is SQVTM, CDR2 ANQGSEA, per germline.

The rearrangement links TRBV5-1 to TRBJ2-3; 7 bases line up with TRBD1. This CDR3 is built from 17 residues. The J segment lost 0 bases and the V segment lost 2 bases, leaving 9 bases of the junction unmatched. Germline CDR1 SGHRS, CDR2 YFSETQ. CDR3 DNA sequence: TGCGCCAGCAGCTTAAGGGGGCGCCTGGATAGCACAGATACGCAGTATTTT. Protein product: CASSLRGRLDSTDTQYF.

This clone was seen a handful of times. CDR3 loop: CASSLALGTSQYFNTGELFF. The CDR3 DNA sequence: TGTGCCAGCAGCTTGGCCTTGGGGACTAGCCAATACTTTAACACCGGGGAGCTGTTTTTT. This chain joins TRBV5-5 and TRBJ2-2, with 9 bases lining up with TRBD2. There are 20 residues in the CDR3. Germline V gene data show CDR1 as SGHKS and CDR2 as YYEKEE (reference sequence). The junction had 14 bases not matched to a gene; V was cut back by 0 bases and J by 2 bases. The variable domain in full, with the rest retrieved from reference TRBV5-5 and TRBJ2-2, is DAGVTQSPTHLIKTRGQQVTLRCSPISGHKSVSWYQQVLGQGPQFIFQYYEKEERGRGNFPDRFSARQFPNYSSELNVNALLLGDSALYLCASSLALGTSQYFNTGELFFGEGSRLTVL.

This clone has more than one count but fewer than ten. V and J are TRBV5-4 and TRBJ1-2; 7 positions match TRBD1. In germline, CDR1 is SGHNT, CDR2 YYREEE (reference sequence). The length of the CDR3 is 12 residues. The trim removed 3 bases at V and 7 bases at J, leaving 3 bases unmatched. CDR3 nucleotide sequence: TGTGCCAGCAGCTCCCCAGGGGGTGGCTACACCTTC. This codes for CASSSPGGGYTF.

The rearrangement uses TRBV5-1 and TRBJ1-6; D is unclear. The CDR3 contains 14 residues. The V and J ends lost 0 bases and 10 bases respectively, with 11 bases between them. Germline V gives CDR1 SGHRS, CDR2 YFSETQ. CDR3 coding DNA: TGCGCCAGCAGCTTGGTGGTCGCTGGCTCACCCCTCCACTTT. This encodes CASSLVVAGSPLHF.

The chain uses TRBV28 and TRBJ2-7, with D uncertain. The CDR3 has 13 amino acids. Trimming left V 3 bases short and J 3 bases short, with 9 bases between. CDR1 is MDHEN, CDR2 SYDVKM, per germline. The CDR3 sequence is CASSFGRVYEQYF. In nucleotides, the CDR3 is TGTGCCAGCAGTTTTGGGCGTGTCTACGAGCAGTACTTC.

This sequence joins TRBV5-5 and TRBJ1-4, with unresolved D. The CDR3 consists of 14 residues. The germline gives CDR1 SGHKS, CDR2 YYEKEE (reference sequence). With 2 bases removed from V and 7 bases from J, the gap between germline ends came to 12 bases. CDR3 sequence reads: CASSLPTPGEKLFF. Written as DNA, the CDR3 is TGTGCCAGCAGCTTACCCACCCCGGGTGAAAAACTGTTTTTT.

This chain links TRBV6-5 with TRBJ2-2; D unresolved. V lost 0 bases to trimming and J lost 8 bases, with 10 bases between them. CDR1 MNHEY and CDR2 SVGAGI come from the germline V gene. The CDR3 is 14 amino acids. CDR3 sequence reads: CASSYSSMRGELFF. The CDR3 coding sequence is TGTGCCAGCAGTTACTCCTCCATGCGGGGGGAGCTGTTTTTT.

The rearrangement uses TRBV30 and TRBJ1-2; no firm D call. CDR1 GTSNPN and CDR2 SVGIG come from the germline V gene (reference sequence). V lost 1 base and J 5 bases, leaving 11 bases between the germline ends. This CDR3 is built from 13 residues. The CDR3, as DNA: TGTGCCTGGAGTGCTTTTAGGAGATATGGCTACACCTTC. Amino acids: CAWSAFRRYGYTF.

V and J are TRBV9 and TRBJ1-2; 11 nucleotides agree with TRBD1. V shed 4 bases, J shed 7 bases, and the junction held 9 bases outside the gene matches. The CDR3 runs 15 residues. Germline V lookup: CDR1 SGDLS, CDR2 YYNGEE. The chain's CDR3 is CASSTRDRGSGGYTF. The CDR3 DNA is TGTGCCAGCAGCACAAGGGACAGGGGGAGCGGTGGCTACACCTTC.

This clone was seen once. V is TRBV5-1 and J is TRBJ1-2, with D possibly being TRBD1 (5 bases). CDR3 length equals 14 residues. With 2 bases removed from V and 4 bases from J, the gap between germline ends came to 12 bases. CDR1 is SGHRS and CDR2 is YFSETQ in the germline V gene. CDR3 sequence reads: CASSFGGSGYGYTF. CDR3 in DNA: TGCGCCAGCAGCTTCGGGGGGAGCGGCTATGGCTACACCTTC. The full variable domain, with the rest looked up from reference TRBV5-1 and TRBJ1-2, is KAGVTQTPRYLIKTRGQQVTLSCSPISGHRSVSWYQQTPGQGLQFLFEYFSETQRNKGNFPGRFSGRQFSNSRSEMNVSTLELGDSALYLCASSFGGSGYGYTFGSGTRLTVV.

The rearrangement uses TRBV29-1 and TRBJ2-7, with D perhaps TRBD1 (6 bases). Trimming took 4 bases from V and 2 from J, leaving 9 bases between them. This CDR3 comprises 12 residues. Germline lookup yields CDR1 SQVTM and CDR2 ANQGSEA. The CDR3 reads CSVGTGTYEQYF. The DNA for the CDR3 is TGCAGCGTTGGAACAGGGACCTACGAGCAGTACTTC.

This chain's CDR3 is CASSYRDRGPNTEAFF. The CDR3 DNA is TGTGCCAGCAGTTACCGGGACAGGGGGCCGAACACTGAAGCTTTCTTT. V gene TRBV6-5 combines with J gene TRBJ1-1; the match to TRBD1 covers 12 bases. Germline V gives CDR1 MNHEY, CDR2 SVGAGI. This CDR3 spans 16 amino acids. The V and J ends lost 2 bases and 1 base, in that order; junction bases with no gene match: 2.

V usage is TRBV27 and J usage is TRBJ1-5; D uncertain. The CDR3 spans 14 residues. Germline V gene lookup returns CDR1 MNHEY and CDR2 SMNVEV (reference sequence). V was cut by 4 bases and J by 4 bases, with 11 bases left in between. CDR3 DNA: TGTGCCAGCAGTTCAATGGGCAAAAATCAGCCCCAGCATTTT. Its protein product is CASSSMGKNQPQHF.

This clone was counted a few times. V and J are TRBV28 and TRBJ1-1, with D perhaps TRBD1 (6 bases). This CDR3 contains 13 residues. V dropped 3 bases and J dropped 7 bases, with 12 bases sitting between them. Looked up from germline, CDR1 is MDHEN and CDR2 is SYDVKM. The CDR3 here is CASSLGTPLEAFF. The CDR3, as DNA: TGTGCCAGCAGTTTGGGGACACCGCTTGAAGCTTTCTTT.

The chain joins TRBV4-1 to TRBJ1-4; D uncertain. V lost 2 bases and J lost 2, with 9 bases in between. Germline V lookup: CDR1 MGHRA, CDR2 YSYEKL. The CDR3 runs to 15 residues. In nucleotides, the CDR3 is TGCGCCAGCAGCCAACCCCCGGGGACTAATGAAAAACTGTTTTTT. Protein product: CASSQPPGTNEKLFF.

The chain has TRBV10-3 and TRBJ2-2, with a possible D match to TRBD2 (5 bases). Trimming took 2 bases from V and 4 from J, leaving 8 bases between them. The CDR3 runs 14 residues. Germline-derived CDR1 and CDR2 are ENHRY and SYGVKD. The CDR3 DNA sequence: TGTGCCATCAGTGAGGGGAGTCGCACCGGGGAGCTGTTTTTT. Protein sequence: CAISEGSRTGELFF.

The rearrangement uses TRBV6-1 and TRBJ1-1, with 9 bases aligning to TRBD1. The J segment lost 6 bases and the V segment lost 3 bases, leaving 2 bases of the junction unmatched. CDR3 length: 13 residues. Germline CDR1 MNHNS, CDR2 SASEGT. As DNA, the CDR3 is TGTGCCAGCAGTGAGGACAGGGGCGCTGAAGCTTTCTTT. It specifies CASSEDRGAEAFF.

V and J are TRBV9 and TRBJ1-3; D may be TRBD1 (5 bases). Germline V CDR1 and CDR2: SGDLS, YYNGEE. The CDR3 covers 18 residues. V was shortened by 0 bases and J by 3 bases, with 19 bases between the two germline ends. Here the CDR3 reads CASSVGPLTRTSGNTIYF. Here the CDR3 DNA reads TGTGCCAGCAGCGTAGGACCCCTGACGAGGACAAGTGGAAACACCATATATTTT.

The chain uses TRBV30 and TRBJ2-2, with D possibly TRBD2 on 6 matching bases. Germline values: CDR1 GTSNPN, CDR2 SVGIG (reference sequence). The V end was cut by 1 base, the J end by 5 bases, with 8 bases between. This CDR3 region has 13 residues. In DNA, the CDR3 is TGTGCCTGGAGTGGTGCGGGGACCGGGGAGCTGTTTTTT. Translated, it gives CAWSGAGTGELFF. The variable domain in full, with the rest retrieved from reference TRBV30 and TRBJ2-2, is SQTIHQWPATLVQPVGSPLSLECTVEGTSNPNLYWYRQAAGRGLQLLFYSVGIGQISSEVPQNLSASRPQDRQFILSSKKLLLSDSGFYLCAWSGAGTGELFFGEGSRLTVL.